This T cell receptor beta chain was captured in a study of T-cell memory formation after mild COVID-19. Across the whole study: There were largely donor-specific TCR clusters.

A single record per CDR3 protein comes from TCRdb applying MiXCR to the 5' RACE reads. In the table there are 400,000 to 500,000 distinct CDR3 sequences, 24% of which are singletons. Study-wide findings and caveats: Clones shrinking from day 15 to 85 showed even CD4/CD8 mixes; later expanders tilted CD4+. In pre-infection memory, a portion of responding clones appeared, which suggested that cross-reactive memory joined. Mostly located in CM and EM were contracting CD4+ clones, with contracting CD8+ clones located in EMRA.

The germline V gene encodes CDR1 GTSNPN and CDR2 SVGIG (reference sequence). This CDR3 is built from 16 residues. This clonotype was detected a few times. Its antigen is undetermined. The chain employs TRBV30 and TRBJ1-1; tentatively, D is TRBD1 (5 bases). The clonotype was recovered from an adult woman who had mild COVID-19 (a few samples of this study predate the infection). Cell type and time point are not known. The sample was PBMCs or a T cell subset sorted from them (not recorded which). CDR3 coding DNA: TGTGCGGGGGACTTGGGCGCTCCTCTGGGGAACACTGAAGCTTTCTTT. As protein: CAGDLGAPLGNTEAFF. Supplemented by reference TRBV30 and TRBJ1-1, the full variable domain reads SQTIHQWPATLVQPVGSPLSLECTVEGTSNPNLYWYRQAAGRGLQLLFYSVGIGQISSEVPQNLSASRPQDRQFILSSKKLLLSDSGFYLCAGDLGAPLGNTEAFFGQGTRLTVV.